This TCR beta chain is from a study of cytomegalovirus exposure and HLA in healthy donors. General study points: In a later analysis, first-cohort TCR clusters were found to tend to co-occur in the 130 or so validation repertoires. Cytomegalovirus-associated TCR beta chains were listed, numbering over 150.

On this clone: What it binds is not known.

The donors were members of the validation cohort comprising over a hundred subjects, separate from the roughly 690-subject first cohort. Germline assignment: CDR1 SEHNR and CDR2 FQNEAQ (reference sequence). The V end lost 5 bases, the J end lost 0 bases, and 14 bases lay between the germline ends. The CDR3 totals 16 residues. The assay was immunoSEQ multiplex PCR, and TCRdb's table has in-frame clones only and misses some. The sample yields under 75,000 clones, 97% seen once. Sequencing was performed on PBMCs. The chain links TRBV7-9 to TRBJ2-1; D is undetermined. The source is a woman younger than 35 in good health and CMV-seropositive. The CDR3 DNA sequence: TGTGCCAGCAGCCCCCTCACGGAGAGCTCCTACAATGAGCAGTTCTTC. This sequence encodes CASSPLTESSYNEQFF.